The source of this TCR beta chain is a study of T-cell memory formation after mild COVID-19. This clonotype was recorded many times. Its antigen is not known. The CDR3 is 12 amino acids. The germline V gene has CDR1 SQVTM and CDR2 ANQGSEA. V dropped 6 bases and J dropped 1 base, with 9 bases sitting between them. Each CDR3 protein is one row after TCRdb ran MiXCR on the 5' RACE reads. The table shows more than 350,000 distinct CDR3 sequences, with about 16% occurring only once. Study conclusions and caveats: Clones contracting across day 15 to 85 had a balanced CD4/CD8 profile; later expanding clones leaned CD4+.

This sequence was found in a man aged 18 to 29 who had mild COVID-19 (a few samples of this study predate the infection). Cell type and time point are not known. Sequencing used PBMCs or a T cell subset sorted from them (not recorded which). The chain has TRBV29-1 and TRBJ2-5; the D gene is possibly TRBD1 (6 bases). CDR3 DNA: TGCAGCGTCTGGACAGCCCAAGAGACCCAGTACTTC. Its protein is CSVWTAQETQYF.